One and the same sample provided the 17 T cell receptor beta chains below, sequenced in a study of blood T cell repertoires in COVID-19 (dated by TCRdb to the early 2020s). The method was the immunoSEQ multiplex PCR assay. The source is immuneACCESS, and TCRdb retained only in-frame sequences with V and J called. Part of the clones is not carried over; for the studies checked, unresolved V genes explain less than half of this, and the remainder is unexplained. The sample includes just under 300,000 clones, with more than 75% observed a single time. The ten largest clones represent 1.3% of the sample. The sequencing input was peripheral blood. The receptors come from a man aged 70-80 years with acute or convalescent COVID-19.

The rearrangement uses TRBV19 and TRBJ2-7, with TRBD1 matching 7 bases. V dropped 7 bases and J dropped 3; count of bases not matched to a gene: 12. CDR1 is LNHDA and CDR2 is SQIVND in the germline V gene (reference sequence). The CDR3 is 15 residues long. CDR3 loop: CASTAPGTDNYEQYF. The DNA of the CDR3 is TGTGCCAGTACTGCACCCGGGACAGATAACTACGAGCAGTACTTC.

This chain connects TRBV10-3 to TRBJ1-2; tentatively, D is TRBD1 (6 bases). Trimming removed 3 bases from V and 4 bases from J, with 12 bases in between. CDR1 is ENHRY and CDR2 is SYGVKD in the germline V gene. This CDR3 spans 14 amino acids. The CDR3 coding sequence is TGTGCCATCAGTGAACCAAGGGACACCTATGGCTACACCTTC. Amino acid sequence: CAISEPRDTYGYTF.

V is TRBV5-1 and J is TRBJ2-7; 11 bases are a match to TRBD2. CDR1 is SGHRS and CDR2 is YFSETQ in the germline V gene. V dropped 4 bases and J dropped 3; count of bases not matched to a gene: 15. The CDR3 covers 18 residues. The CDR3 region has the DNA TGCGCCAGCAGCCCCCACAACCCCACTAGCGGGAGTCTCTACGAGCAGTACTTC. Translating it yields CASSPHNPTSGSLYEQYF. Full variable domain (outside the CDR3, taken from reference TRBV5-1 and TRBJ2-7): KAGVTQTPRYLIKTRGQQVTLSCSPISGHRSVSWYQQTPGQGLQFLFEYFSETQRNKGNFPGRFSGRQFSNSRSEMNVSTLELGDSALYLCASSPHNPTSGSLYEQYFGPGTRLTVT.

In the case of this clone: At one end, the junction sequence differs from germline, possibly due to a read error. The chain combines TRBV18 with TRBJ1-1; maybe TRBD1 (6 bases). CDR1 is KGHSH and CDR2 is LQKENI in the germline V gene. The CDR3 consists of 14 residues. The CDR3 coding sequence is TGTGCCAGCTCCCCACGAAACAGGGACACTGAAGCTTTCTTT. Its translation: CASSPRNRDTEAFF.

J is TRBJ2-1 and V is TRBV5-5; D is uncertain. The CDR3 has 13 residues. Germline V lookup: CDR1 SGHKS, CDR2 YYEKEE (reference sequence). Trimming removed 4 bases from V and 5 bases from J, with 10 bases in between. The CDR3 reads CASSKDWNNEQFF. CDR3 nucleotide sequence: TGTGCCAGCAGCAAAGACTGGAACAATGAGCAGTTCTTC. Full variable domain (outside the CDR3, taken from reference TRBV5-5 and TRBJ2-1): DAGVTQSPTHLIKTRGQQVTLRCSPISGHKSVSWYQQVLGQGPQFIFQYYEKEERGRGNFPDRFSARQFPNYSSELNVNALLLGDSALYLCASSKDWNNEQFFGPGTRLTVL.

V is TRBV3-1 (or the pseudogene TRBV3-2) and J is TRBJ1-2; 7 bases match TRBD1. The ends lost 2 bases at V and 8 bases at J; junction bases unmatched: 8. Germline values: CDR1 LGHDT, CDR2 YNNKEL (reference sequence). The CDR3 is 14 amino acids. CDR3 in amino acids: CASSQRGGGKGYTF. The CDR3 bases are TGTGCCAGCAGCCAAAGAGGGGGCGGGAAGGGCTACACCTTC.

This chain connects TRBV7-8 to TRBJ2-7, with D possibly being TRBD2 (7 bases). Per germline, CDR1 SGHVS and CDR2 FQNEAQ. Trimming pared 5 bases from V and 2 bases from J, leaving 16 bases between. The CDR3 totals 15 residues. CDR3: CASSPFGGQPYEQYF. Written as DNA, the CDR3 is TGTGCCAGCAGCCCCTTCGGGGGGCAACCCTACGAGCAGTACTTC.

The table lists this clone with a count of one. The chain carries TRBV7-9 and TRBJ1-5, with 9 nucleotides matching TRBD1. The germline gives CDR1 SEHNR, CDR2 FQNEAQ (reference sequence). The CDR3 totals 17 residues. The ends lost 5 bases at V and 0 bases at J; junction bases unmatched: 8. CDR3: CASSPGTGPVSNQPQHF. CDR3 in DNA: TGTGCCAGCAGCCCCGGGACAGGGCCCGTTAGCAATCAGCCCCAGCATTTT.

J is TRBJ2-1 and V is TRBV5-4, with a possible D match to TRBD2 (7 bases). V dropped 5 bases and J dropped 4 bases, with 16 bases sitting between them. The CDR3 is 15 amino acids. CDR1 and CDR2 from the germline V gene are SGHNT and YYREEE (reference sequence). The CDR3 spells CASRGGLAVYNEQFF. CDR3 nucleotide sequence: TGTGCCAGCAGGGGGGGCCTAGCGGTTTACAATGAGCAGTTCTTC.

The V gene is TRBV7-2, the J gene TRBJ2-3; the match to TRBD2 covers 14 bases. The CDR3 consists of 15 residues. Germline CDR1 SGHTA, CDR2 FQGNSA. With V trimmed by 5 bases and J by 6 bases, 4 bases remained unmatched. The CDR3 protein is CASSTRLAGGDTQYF. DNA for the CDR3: TGTGCCAGCAGCACCAGACTAGCGGGGGGGGATACGCAGTATTTT.

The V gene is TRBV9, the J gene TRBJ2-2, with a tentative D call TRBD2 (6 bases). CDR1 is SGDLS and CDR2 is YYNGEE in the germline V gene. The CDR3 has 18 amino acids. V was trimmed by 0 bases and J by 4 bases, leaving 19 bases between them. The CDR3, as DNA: TGTGCCAGCAGCGTAGCTCCTTCCCAGCGGAGGGGCACCGGGGAGCTGTTTTTT. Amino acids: CASSVAPSQRRGTGELFF.

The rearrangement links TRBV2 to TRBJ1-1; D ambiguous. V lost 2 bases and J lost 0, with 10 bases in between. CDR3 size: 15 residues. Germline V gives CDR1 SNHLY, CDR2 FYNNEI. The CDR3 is CASSEYPGLNTEAFF. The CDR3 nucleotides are TGTGCCAGCAGTGAATATCCGGGATTGAACACTGAAGCTTTCTTT.

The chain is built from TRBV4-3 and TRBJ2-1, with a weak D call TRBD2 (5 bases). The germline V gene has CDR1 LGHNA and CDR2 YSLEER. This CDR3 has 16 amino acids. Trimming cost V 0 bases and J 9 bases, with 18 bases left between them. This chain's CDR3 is CASSQETLLVGSEQFF. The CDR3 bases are TGCGCCAGCAGCCAAGAAACCTTACTAGTTGGGAGTGAGCAGTTCTTC.

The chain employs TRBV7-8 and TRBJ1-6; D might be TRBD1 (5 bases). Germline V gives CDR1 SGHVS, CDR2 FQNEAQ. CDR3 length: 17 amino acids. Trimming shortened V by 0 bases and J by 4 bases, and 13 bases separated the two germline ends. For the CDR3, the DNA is TGTGCCAGCAGCTTAGCGGACACGCAGGCGTATAATTCACCCCTCCACTTT. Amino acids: CASSLADTQAYNSPLHF. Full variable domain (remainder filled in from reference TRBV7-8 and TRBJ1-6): GAGVSQSPRYKVAKRGQDVALRCDPISGHVSLFWYQQALGQGPEFLTYFQNEAQLDKSGLPSDRFFAERPEGSVSTLKIQRTQQEDSAVYLCASSLADTQAYNSPLHFGNGTRLTVT.

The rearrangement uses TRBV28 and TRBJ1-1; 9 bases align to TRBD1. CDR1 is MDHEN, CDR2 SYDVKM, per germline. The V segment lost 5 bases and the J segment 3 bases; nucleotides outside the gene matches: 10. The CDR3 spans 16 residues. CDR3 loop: CASSLSPGQGHTEAFF. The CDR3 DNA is TGTGCCAGCAGTCTATCTCCGGGACAGGGACACACTGAAGCTTTCTTT.

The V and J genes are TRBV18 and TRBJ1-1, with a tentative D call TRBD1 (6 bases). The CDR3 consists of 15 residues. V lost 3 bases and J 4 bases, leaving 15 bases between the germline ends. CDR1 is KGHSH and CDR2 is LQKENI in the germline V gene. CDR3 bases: TGTGCCAGCTCACCTATACAGGGCGGAGGCACTGAAGCTTTCTTT. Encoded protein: CASSPIQGGGTEAFF.

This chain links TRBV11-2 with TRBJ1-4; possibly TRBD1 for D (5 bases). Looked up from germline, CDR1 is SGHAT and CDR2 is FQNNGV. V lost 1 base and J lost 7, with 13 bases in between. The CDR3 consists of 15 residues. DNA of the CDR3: TGTGCCAGCAGCTTAGGGGCAGGGCTTGCTGAAAAACTGTTTTTT. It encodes CASSLGAGLAEKLFF.